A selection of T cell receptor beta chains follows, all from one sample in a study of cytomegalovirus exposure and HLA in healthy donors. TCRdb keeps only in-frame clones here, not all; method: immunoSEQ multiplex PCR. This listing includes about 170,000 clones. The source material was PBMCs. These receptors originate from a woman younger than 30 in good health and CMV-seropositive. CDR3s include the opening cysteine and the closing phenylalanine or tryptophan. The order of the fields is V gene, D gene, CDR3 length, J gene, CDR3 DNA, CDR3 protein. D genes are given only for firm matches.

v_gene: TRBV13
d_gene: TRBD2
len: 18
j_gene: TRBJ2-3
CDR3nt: TGTGCCAGCAGCCCCCTACTAGCGGGGGGGCCGAGCACAGATACGCAGTATTTT
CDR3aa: CASSPLLAGGPSTDTQYF

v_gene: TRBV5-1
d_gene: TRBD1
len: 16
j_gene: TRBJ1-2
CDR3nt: TGCGCCAGCAGCTTTAATCCCGGACAGGTGGGTGCTGGCTACACCTTC
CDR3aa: CASSFNPGQVGAGYTF

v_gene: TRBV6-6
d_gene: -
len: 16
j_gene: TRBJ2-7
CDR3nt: TGTGCCAGCAGTTACGGATCGCTAGCTGGAACCTACGAGCAGTACTTC
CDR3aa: CASSYGSLAGTYEQYF

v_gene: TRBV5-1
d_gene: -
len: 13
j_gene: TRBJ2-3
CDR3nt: TGCGCCAGCAGCTTCAATAGCGGAGATACGCAGTATTTT
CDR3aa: CASSFNSGDTQYF

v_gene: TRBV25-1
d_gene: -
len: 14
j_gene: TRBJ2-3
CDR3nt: TGTGCCAGCAGTGAATTACAGGGCACAGATACGCAGTATTTT
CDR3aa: CASSELQGTDTQYF

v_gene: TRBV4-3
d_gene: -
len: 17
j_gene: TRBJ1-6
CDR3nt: TGCGCCAGCAGCCAAGAAGTAACAGGCTCCTATAATTCACCCCTCCACTTT
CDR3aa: CASSQEVTGSYNSPLHF

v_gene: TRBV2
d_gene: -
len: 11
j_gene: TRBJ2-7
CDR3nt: TGTGCCAGCAGCTTCTCCTACGAGCAGTACTTC
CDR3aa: CASSFSYEQYF

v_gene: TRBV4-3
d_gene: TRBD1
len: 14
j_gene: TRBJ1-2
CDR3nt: TGCGCCAGCAGCCAAGGGACAGGGAGCTATGGCTACACCTTC
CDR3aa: CASSQGTGSYGYTF

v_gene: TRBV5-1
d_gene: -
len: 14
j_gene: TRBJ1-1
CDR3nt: TGCGCCAGCAGCGCCCTGGGGGGGGCCACTGAAGCTTTCTTT
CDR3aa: CASSALGGATEAFF

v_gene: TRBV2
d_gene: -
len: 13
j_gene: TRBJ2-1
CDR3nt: TGTGCCAGGGCTCTGACTAGATCGAATGAGCAGTTCTTC
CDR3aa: CARALTRSNEQFF

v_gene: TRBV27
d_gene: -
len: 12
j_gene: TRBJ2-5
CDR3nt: TGTGCCAGCAGTTTTCCTGGGGAGGCCCAGTACTTC
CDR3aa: CASSFPGEAQYF

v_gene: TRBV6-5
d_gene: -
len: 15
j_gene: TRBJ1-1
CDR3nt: TGTGCCAGCAGTTACTCAGGTCCCGGGGGCACTGAAGCTTTCTTT
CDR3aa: CASSYSGPGGTEAFF

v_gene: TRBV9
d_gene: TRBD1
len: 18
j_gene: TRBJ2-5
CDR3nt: TGTGCCAGCAGCGTAGCTGGATCGGGACAGGGGGCAGCAAAGACCCAGTACTTC
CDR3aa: CASSVAGSGQGAAKTQYF

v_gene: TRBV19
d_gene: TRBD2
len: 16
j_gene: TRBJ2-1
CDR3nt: TGTGCCAGTAGTATTGGACTAGCGGGAGTCTACAATGAGCAGTTCTTC
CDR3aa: CASSIGLAGVYNEQFF

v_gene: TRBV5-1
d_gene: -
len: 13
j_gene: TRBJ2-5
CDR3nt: TGCGCCAGCAGCGCGGGCGGTGAAGAGACCCAGTACTTC
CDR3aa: CASSAGGEETQYF

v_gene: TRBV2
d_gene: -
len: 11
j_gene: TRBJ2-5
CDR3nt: TGTGCCAGCAGCCGAGGGGAGACCCAGTACTTC
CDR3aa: CASSRGETQYF

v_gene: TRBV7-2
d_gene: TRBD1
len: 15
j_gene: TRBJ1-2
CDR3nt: TGTGCCAGCAGCCCCGATCGGGGACAGGGGCTTGGCTACACCTTC
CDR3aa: CASSPDRGQGLGYTF

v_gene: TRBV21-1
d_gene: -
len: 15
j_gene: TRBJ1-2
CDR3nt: TGTGCCAGCAGCAAGACAGGAACCGCTAACTATGGCTACACCTTC
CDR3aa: CASSKTGTANYGYTF

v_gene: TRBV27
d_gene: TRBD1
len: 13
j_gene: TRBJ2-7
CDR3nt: TGTGCCAGCAGTGCGACACAGGGGAGCGAGCAGTACTTC
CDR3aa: CASSATQGSEQYF

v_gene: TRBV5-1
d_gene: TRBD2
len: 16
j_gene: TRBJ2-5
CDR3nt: TGCGCCAGCAGTTATGGGCTTAGCGGGGGGGTCGAGACCCAGTACTTC
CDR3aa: CASSYGLSGGVETQYF

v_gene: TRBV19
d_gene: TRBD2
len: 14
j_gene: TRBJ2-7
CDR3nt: TGTGCCAGTAGTACCATAGCGGGGGGTTACGAGCAGTACTTC
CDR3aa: CASSTIAGGYEQYF

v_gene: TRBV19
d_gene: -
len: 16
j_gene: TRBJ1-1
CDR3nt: TGTGCCAGTACCTCCCAATCACTAGGCAGAAACACTGAAGCTTTCTTT
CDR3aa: CASTSQSLGRNTEAFF

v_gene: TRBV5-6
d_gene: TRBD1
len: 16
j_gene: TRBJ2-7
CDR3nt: TGTGCCAGCAGCTTGCGACTCTGGCAGGGGGCTACGGAGCAGTACTTC
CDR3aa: CASSLRLWQGATEQYF

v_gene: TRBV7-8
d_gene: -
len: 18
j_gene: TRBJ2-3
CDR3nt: TGTGCCAGCAGCTTAGGAGCCGGGACAAGATATCACACAGATACGCAGTATTTT
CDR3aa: CASSLGAGTRYHTDTQYF

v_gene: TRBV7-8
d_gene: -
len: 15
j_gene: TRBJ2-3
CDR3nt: TGTGCCAGCCTCCCCCCAGGGGCGTACACAGATACGCAGTATTTT
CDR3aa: CASLPPGAYTDTQYF

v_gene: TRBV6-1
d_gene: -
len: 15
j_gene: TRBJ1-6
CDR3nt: TGTGCCAGCAGTGAACAGGAATTTGGCAATTCACCCCTCCACTTT
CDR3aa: CASSEQEFGNSPLHF

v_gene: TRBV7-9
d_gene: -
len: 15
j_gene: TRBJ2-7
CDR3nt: TGTGCCAGCAGCTTATCTGCTGGCCTCTCCTACGAGCAGTACTTC
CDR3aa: CASSLSAGLSYEQYF

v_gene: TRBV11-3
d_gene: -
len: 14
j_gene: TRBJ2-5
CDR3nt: TGTGCCAGCAGCTTTTGGACAAGACAAGAGACCCAGTACTTC
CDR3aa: CASSFWTRQETQYF

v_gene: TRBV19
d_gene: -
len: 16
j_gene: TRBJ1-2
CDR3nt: TGTGCCAGTAGTATGACCCTGACAGTTACAAACTATGGCTACACCTTC
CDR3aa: CASSMTLTVTNYGYTF

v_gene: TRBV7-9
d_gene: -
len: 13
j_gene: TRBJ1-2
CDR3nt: TGTGCCAGCAGCTTAGAATCGGGGTATGGCTACACCTTC
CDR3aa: CASSLESGYGYTF

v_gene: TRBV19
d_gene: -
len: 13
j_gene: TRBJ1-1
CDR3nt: TGTGCCAGCCCCCCCGGTCGGAACACTGAAGCTTTCTTT
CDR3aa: CASPPGRNTEAFF

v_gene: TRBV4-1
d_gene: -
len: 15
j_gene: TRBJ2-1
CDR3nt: TGCGCCAGCAGCCAAGACCAGGGGTCCTACAATGAGCAGTTCTTC
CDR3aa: CASSQDQGSYNEQFF

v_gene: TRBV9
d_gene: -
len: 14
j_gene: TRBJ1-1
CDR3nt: TGTGCCAGCAGCGTGACAGGTGGAGTCACTGAAGCTTTCTTT
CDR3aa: CASSVTGGVTEAFF

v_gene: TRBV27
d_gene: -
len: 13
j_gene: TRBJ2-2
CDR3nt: TGTGCCAGCAGTTTCAGAACATTTGGGGAGCTGTTTTTT
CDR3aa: CASSFRTFGELFF

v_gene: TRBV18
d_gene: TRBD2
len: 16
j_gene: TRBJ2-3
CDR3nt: TGTGCCAGCTCACCACGCGGGGGAAAAGGCACAGATACGCAGTATTTT
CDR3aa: CASSPRGGKGTDTQYF

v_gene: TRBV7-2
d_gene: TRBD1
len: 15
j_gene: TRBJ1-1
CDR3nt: TGTGCCAGCAGCGCTACAGGGGGCTCAAGCACTGAAGCTTTCTTT
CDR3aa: CASSATGGSSTEAFF

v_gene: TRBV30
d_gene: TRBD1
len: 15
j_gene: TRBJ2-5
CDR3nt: TGTGCCTGGACGGACAGGGCGACGGCCTGGTTCGGCCAGTACTTC
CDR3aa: CAWTDRATAWFGQYF

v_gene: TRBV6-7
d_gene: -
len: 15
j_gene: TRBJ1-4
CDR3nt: TGTGCCAGCAGTTATCTCCCAGGGGAAGGAGAAAAACTGTTTTTT
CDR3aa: CASSYLPGEGEKLFF

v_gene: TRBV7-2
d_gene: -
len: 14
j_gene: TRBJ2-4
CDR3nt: TGTGCCAGCAGCTTAGACAGAGCCAAAAACATTCAGTACTTC
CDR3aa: CASSLDRAKNIQYF

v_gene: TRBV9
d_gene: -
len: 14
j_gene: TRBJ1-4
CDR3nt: TGTGCCAGCAGCCCCTCCAGTGGGGGGGAAAAACTGTTTTTT
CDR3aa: CASSPSSGGEKLFF